This TCR beta chain came from a study of blood T cells in healthy people across ages. This clonotype was recorded only once. A second roughly 6 to 12 cycle PCR used barcoded and J-beta primers. MiXCR, run by TCRdb on the 5' RACE reads, gives a single entry per CDR3 protein. The table records some 640,000 distinct CDR3 sequences, roughly 50% of them present only once. V lost 3 bases and J lost 5, with 23 bases in between. The length of the CDR3 is 17 residues. Germline V gives CDR1 SGHTS, CDR2 YDEGEE. The sequence came from a woman in her sixties in good health. The sequenced sample consisted of blood. The rearrangement joins TRBV5-8 to TRBJ1-1; weak D call: TRBD1 (6 bases). The CDR3 nucleotides are TGTGCCAGCAGCTCCCCCCTCGGACAGTTGGAAAAGACTGAAGCTTTCTTT. Residues: CASSSPLGQLEKTEAFF.